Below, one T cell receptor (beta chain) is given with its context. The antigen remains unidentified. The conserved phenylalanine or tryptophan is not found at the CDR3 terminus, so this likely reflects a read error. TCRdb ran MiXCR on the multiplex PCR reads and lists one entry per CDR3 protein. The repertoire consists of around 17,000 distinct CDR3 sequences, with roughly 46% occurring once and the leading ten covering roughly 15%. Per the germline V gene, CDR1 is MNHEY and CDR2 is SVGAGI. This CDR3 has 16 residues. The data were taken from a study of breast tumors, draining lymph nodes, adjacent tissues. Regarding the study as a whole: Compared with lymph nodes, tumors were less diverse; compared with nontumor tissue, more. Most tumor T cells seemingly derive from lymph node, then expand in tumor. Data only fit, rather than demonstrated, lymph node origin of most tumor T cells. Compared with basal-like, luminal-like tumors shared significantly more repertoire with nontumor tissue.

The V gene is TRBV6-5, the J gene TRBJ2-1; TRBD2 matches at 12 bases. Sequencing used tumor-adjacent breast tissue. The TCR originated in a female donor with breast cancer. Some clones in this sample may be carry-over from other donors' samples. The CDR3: CASSHSGLAGHREQFL. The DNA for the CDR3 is TGTGCCAGCAGTCACTCTGGACTAGCGGGACACCGTGAGCAGTTCCTC.